This TCR beta chain appears in the sequencing data of a study of control samples from healthy donors and cancer patients. Using immunoSEQ multiplex PCR, the repertoire was profiled, and TCRdb retains in-frame clones only, with some absent. The table has more than 140,000 clones, approximately 94% seen once; the top ten hold approximately 14%. This CDR3 is built from 14 residues. Looked up from germline, CDR1 is SGHDT and CDR2 is YYEEEE. The V gene end was trimmed by 0 bases and the J gene end by 10 bases; junction bases not matched to a gene: 5. Material: blood. The chain is built from TRBV5-6 and TRBJ1-2, with 11 bases lining up with TRBD1. This TCR derives from a man aged 35-49 years in good health. The CDR3 sequence is CASSLDGTGGVYTF. CDR3 coding DNA: TGTGCCAGCAGCTTGGATGGGACAGGGGGTGTCTACACCTTC.